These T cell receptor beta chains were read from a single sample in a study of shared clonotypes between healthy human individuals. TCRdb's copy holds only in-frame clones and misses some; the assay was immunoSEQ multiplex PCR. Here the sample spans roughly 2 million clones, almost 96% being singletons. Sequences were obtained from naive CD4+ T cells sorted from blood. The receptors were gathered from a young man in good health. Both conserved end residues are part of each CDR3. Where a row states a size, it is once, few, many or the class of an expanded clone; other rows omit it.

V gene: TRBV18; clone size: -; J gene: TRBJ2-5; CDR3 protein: CASSPLGVETQYF
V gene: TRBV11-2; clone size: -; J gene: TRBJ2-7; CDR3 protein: CASSSDSGTGTYEQYF
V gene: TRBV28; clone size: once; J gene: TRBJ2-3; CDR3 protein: CASSRPGFGTDTQYF
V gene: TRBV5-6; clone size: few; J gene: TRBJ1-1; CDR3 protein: CASSLVGQGNTEAFF
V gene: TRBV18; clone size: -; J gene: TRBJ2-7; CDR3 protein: CASSLGDIYEQYF
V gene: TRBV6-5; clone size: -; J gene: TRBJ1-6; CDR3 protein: CASSGRLNSPLHF
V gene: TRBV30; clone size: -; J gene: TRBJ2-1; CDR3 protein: CAWTTSGGRPRDEQFF
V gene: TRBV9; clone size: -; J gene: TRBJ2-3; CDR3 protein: CASSVASSSVNQYF
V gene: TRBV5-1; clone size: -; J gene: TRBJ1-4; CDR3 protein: CASSLVATVGEKLFF
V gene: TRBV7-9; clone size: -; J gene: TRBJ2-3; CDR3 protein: CASSLEGRTDTQYF
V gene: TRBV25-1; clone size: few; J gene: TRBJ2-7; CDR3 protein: CASSEVGQGAGEQYF
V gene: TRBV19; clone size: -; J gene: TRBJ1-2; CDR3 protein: CASTSTGIGYTF
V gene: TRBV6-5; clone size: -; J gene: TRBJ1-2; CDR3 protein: CASSYQFAGANYGYTF
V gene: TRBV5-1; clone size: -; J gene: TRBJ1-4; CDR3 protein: CASSSGRDGINEKLFF
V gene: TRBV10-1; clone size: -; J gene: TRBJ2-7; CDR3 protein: CASSRDRGSEQYF
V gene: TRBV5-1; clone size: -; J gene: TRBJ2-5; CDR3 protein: CASSWDQETQYF
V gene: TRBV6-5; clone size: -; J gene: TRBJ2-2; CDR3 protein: CASSYWGRVATGELFF
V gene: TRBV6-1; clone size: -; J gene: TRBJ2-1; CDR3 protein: CASTGLEQFF
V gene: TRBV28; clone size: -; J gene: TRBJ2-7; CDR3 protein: CASSSGAFWGPSYEQYF
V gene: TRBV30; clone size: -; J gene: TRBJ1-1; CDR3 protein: CAWSVGWGTEAFF
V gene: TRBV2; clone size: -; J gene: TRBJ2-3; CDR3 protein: CASSLGLGTDTQYF
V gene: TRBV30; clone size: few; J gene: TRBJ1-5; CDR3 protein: CAWSWAGQRNQPQHF
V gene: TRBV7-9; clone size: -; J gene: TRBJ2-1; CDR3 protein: CASSLGGTVYNEQFF